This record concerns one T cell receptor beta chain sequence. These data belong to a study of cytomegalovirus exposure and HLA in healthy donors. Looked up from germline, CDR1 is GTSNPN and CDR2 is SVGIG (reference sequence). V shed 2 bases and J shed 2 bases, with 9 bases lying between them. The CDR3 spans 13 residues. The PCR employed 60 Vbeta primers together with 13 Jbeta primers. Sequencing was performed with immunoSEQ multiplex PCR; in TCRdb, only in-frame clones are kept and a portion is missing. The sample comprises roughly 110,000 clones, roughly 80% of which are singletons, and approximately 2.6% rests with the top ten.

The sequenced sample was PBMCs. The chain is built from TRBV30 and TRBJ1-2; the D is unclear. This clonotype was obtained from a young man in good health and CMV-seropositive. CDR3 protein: CAWSSERNYGYTF. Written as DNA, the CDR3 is TGTGCCTGGAGTTCCGAGCGCAACTATGGCTACACCTTC.